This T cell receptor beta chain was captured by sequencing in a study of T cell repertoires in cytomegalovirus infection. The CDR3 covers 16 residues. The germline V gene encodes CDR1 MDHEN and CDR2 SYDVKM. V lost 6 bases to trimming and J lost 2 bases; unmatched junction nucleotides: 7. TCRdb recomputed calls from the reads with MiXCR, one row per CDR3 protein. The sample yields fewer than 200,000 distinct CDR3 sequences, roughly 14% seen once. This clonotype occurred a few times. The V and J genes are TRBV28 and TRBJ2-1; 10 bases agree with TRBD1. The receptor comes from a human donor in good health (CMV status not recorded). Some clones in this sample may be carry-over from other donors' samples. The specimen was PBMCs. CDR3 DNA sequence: TGTGCCAGCAGCCTCTTGGGGACAGGGGCCTACAATGAGCAGTTCTTC. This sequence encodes CASSLLGTGAYNEQFF.